This T cell receptor beta chain stems from a study of shared clonotypes between healthy human individuals. Overall study context: Contributing individuals were a couple of females and a few males aged 18 to 49.

The CDR3 has 16 residues. Germline V gives CDR1 KGHSH, CDR2 LQKENI. J lost 4 bases, V lost 4 bases, and 8 bases had no gene match. Naive CD4+ cells were CD45RA-selected; the remaining cells were memory. The protocol was immunoSEQ multiplex PCR, while the TCRdb copy is restricted to in-frame clones and leaves out a portion. Here the sample spans around 600,000 clones, roughly 97% being singletons. This receptor was identified in a woman aged 30 to 39 in good health. Sequences were obtained from naive CD4+ T cells sorted from blood. Subset described: CD45RA+ positively selected. The J gene is TRBJ2-7, the V gene TRBV18, with 12 nucleotides matching TRBD2. CDR3 sequence: CASSLRLAGEEYEQYF. In DNA, the CDR3 is TGTGCCAGCTCACTGCGACTAGCGGGAGAAGAGTACGAGCAGTACTTC. The full variable domain, completed using reference TRBV18 and TRBJ2-7, is NAGVMQNPRHLVRRRGQEARLRCSPMKGHSHVYWYRQLPEEGLKFMVYLQKENIIDESGMPKERFSAEFPKEGPSILRIQQVVRGDSAAYFCASSLRLAGEEYEQYFGPGTRLTVT.